This passage covers 30 T cell receptor beta chains from one sample sequenced in a study of OX40 agonist ivuxolimab in advanced cancers. TCRdb keeps only in-frame clones here, not all; method: immunoSEQ multiplex PCR. This table holds 55,000 to 75,000 clones, approximately 80% found once. Sample: CD4+ or CD8+ T cells sorted from blood, taken in a trial of the OX40 agonist ivuxolimab. The receptor set was obtained from an adult with an advanced solid tumor such as melanoma, head and neck, liver or kidney cancer.

The genes are TRBV29-1 and TRBJ2-2; D might be TRBD2 (7 bases). The CDR3 loop spans 14 amino acids. V gave up 4 bases and J gave up 1 base, with 10 bases separating them. Looked up from germline, CDR1 is SQVTM and CDR2 is ANQGSEA. The CDR3 here is CSVGGGLNTGELFF. For the CDR3, the DNA is TGCAGCGTTGGGGGGGGGCTGAACACCGGGGAGCTGTTTTTT.

This CDR3 is CASSQQGLSYEQYF. The CDR3 nucleotides read TGTGCCAGCAGCCAGCAGGGGTTAAGTTACGAGCAGTACTTC. This chain joins TRBV14 and TRBJ2-5, with D maybe TRBD1 (6 bases). The end of the DNA fits TRBJ2-7 better, so the J call may be wrong. CDR1 and CDR2 from the germline V gene are SGHDN and FVKESK. The CDR3 extends over 14 amino acids.

The chain has TRBV7-9 and TRBJ1-1; D gene unclear. The germline gives CDR1 SEHNR, CDR2 FQNEAQ (reference sequence). The length of the CDR3 is 13 residues. Trimming took 1 base from V and 8 from J, leaving 11 bases between them. CDR3 DNA: TGTGCCAGCAGCTTAGGTGAGGAGCGAGAAGCTTTCTTT. The encoded protein is CASSLGEEREAFF.

The rearrangement joins TRBV6-1 to TRBJ2-1; 9 bases align to TRBD1. Germline V gives CDR1 MNHNS, CDR2 SASEGT. With V trimmed by 6 bases and J by 10 bases, 13 bases remained unmatched. The CDR3 contains 15 residues. The CDR3 sequence: CASRESGQGGKEQFF. The CDR3 DNA is TGTGCCAGCAGGGAATCGGGACAGGGAGGCAAGGAGCAGTTCTTC.

This chain uses TRBV5-1 with TRBJ2-4; TRBD1 aligns across 10 bases. CDR1 and CDR2 from the germline V gene are SGHRS and YFSETQ. The CDR3 consists of 15 residues. The V and J ends lost 0 bases and 12 bases, in that order; junction bases with no gene match: 9. DNA of the CDR3: TGCGCCAGCAGCTTGGACTTGGGACAGGGGTTTTCTCAGTACTTC. Protein: CASSLDLGQGFSQYF.

The rearrangement joins TRBV27 to TRBJ1-2; 8 bases are a match to TRBD1. This CDR3 is built from 14 residues. V dropped 4 bases and J dropped 4; count of bases not matched to a gene: 5. CDR1 and CDR2 (germline): MNHEY, SMNVEV (reference sequence). CDR3 coding DNA: TGTGCCAGCAGTTCCGTGGACAGGGTCTATGGCTACACCTTC. This sequence encodes CASSSVDRVYGYTF.

The V call is TRBV10-3, the J call TRBJ2-5; 7 positions match TRBD1. There are 14 residues in the CDR3. Germline V lookup: CDR1 ENHRY, CDR2 SYGVKD. After removal of 6 bases from V and 3 bases from J, the junction contained 7 bases not matched to a gene. CDR3 in amino acids: CAIRPGTVEETQYF. The CDR3 DNA reads TGTGCCATCAGACCAGGGACAGTAGAAGAGACCCAGTACTTC.

This clone was found once. The chain employs TRBV18 and TRBJ2-7, with D uncertain. The CDR3 consists of 13 residues. V was clipped by 0 bases and J by 1 base, with 4 bases between them. CDR1 and CDR2 (germline): KGHSH, LQKENI. CDR3 loop: CASSPPPSYEQYF. CDR3 DNA sequence: TGTGCCAGCTCACCACCCCCATCCTACGAGCAGTACTTC.

This clone occurred once. J is TRBJ2-2 and V is TRBV4-1, with 8 bases aligning to TRBD2. The germline gives CDR1 MGHRA, CDR2 YSYEKL. Trimming removed 1 base from V and 5 bases from J; junction bases left unmatched: 9. The CDR3 sequence is 17 residues long. This chain's CDR3 is CASSQGLLGGGTGELFF. The CDR3 bases are TGCGCCAGCAGCCAAGGGCTCCTCGGGGGGGGGACCGGGGAGCTGTTTTTT.

The rearrangement links TRBV30 to TRBJ1-2, with D hard to call. The CDR3 spans 14 residues. V dropped 0 bases and J dropped 5 bases, with 13 bases sitting between them. Germline loops: CDR1 GTSNPN, CDR2 SVGIG (reference sequence). In DNA, the CDR3 is TGTGCCTGGAGTGTATTCCGGACTTCATATGGCTACACCTTC. It translates to CAWSVFRTSYGYTF.

The chain has TRBV5-3 and TRBJ2-1; TRBD1 matches 9 bases. TRBV5-3 is marked as an open reading frame, function uncertain. The junction had 15 bases not matched to a gene; V was cut back by 4 bases and J by 7 bases. This CDR3 has 17 residues. The CDR3 region is CARSSSRDRVEDNEQFF. DNA for the CDR3: TGTGCCAGAAGCAGCTCCCGGGACAGGGTAGAAGATAATGAGCAGTTCTTC.

The chain couples TRBV10-2 to TRBJ2-3; no clear D gene. Germline CDR1 WSHSY, CDR2 SAAADI. This CDR3 spans 14 amino acids. V was pared by 4 bases and J by 8 bases, with 16 bases between. Here the CDR3 DNA reads TGCGCCAGCAGTGGGTCGGAGAGATGGGGTACGCAGTATTTT. This encodes CASSGSERWGTQYF.

The V and J genes are TRBV7-9 and TRBJ1-5; TRBD1 might be the D (5 bases). The CDR3 length is 14 residues. With 5 bases removed from V and 9 bases from J, the gap between germline ends came to 17 bases. The germline CDR1 and CDR2 sequences are SEHNR and FQNEAQ (reference sequence). CDR3 loop: CASSAKGTSRPQHF. In DNA form, the CDR3 reads TGTGCCAGCAGCGCCAAAGGGACCTCCAGGCCCCAGCATTTT.

This chain links TRBV6-5 with TRBJ1-6; tentative D call: TRBD1 (5 bases). There are 13 residues in the CDR3. V lost 10 bases and J lost 6, with 13 bases in between. The germline CDR1 and CDR2 sequences are MNHEY and SVGAGI. The CDR3: CATLGGTNSPLHF. The CDR3 DNA follows: TGTGCCACCTTGGGGGGGACTAATTCACCCCTCCACTTT.

This clone turned up a few times. The gene calls are TRBV6-6 and TRBJ1-6; 7 positions agree with TRBD1. Trimming at V came to 8 bases and at J to 5 bases, leaving 6 bases not matched to a gene. Germline CDR1 and CDR2: MNHNY and SVGAGI (reference sequence). The CDR3 has 14 amino acids. The CDR3 reads CASQLTGNNSPLHF. The CDR3 nucleotides read TGTGCCAGCCAACTGACAGGGAATAATTCACCCCTCCACTTT.

This clone was observed a handful of times. The gene calls are TRBV5-1 and TRBJ2-7; the D call may be TRBD1 or TRBD2 (5 bases each). This CDR3 region has 13 residues. Germline V gene lookup returns CDR1 SGHRS and CDR2 YFSETQ. V was cut by 6 bases and J by 4 bases, with 14 bases left in between. Here the CDR3 DNA reads TGCGCCAGCAACACCGGGACCTCTTACGAGCAGTACTTC. As protein: CASNTGTSYEQYF.

The V and J genes are TRBV9 and TRBJ2-2; the match to TRBD1 covers 8 bases. The CDR3 is made up of 15 amino acids. The trim removed 6 bases at V and 6 bases at J, leaving 10 bases unmatched. Germline assignment: CDR1 SGDLS and CDR2 YYNGEE. The CDR3 region has the DNA TGTGCCAGCAACCCCAGGGGGCTGTCGGCCGGGGAGCTGTTTTTT. Protein sequence: CASNPRGLSAGELFF.

The chain links TRBV11-3 to TRBJ1-2; 8 positions agree with TRBD1. The length of the CDR3 is 14 residues. The J segment lost 2 bases and the V segment lost 1 base, leaving 0 bases of the junction unmatched. CDR1 SGHNT and CDR2 YENEEA come from the germline V gene. The CDR3 region is CASSLGTGNYGYTF. For the CDR3, the DNA is TGTGCCAGCAGCTTAGGGACAGGGAACTATGGCTACACCTTC.

This chain links TRBV9 with TRBJ2-7; 8 bases map to TRBD2. Germline CDR1 and CDR2: SGDLS and YYNGEE. V was clipped by 0 bases and J by 3 bases; unmatched bases: 2. This CDR3 region has 14 residues. The CDR3 DNA sequence: TGTGCCAGCAGCGTAGGGAGCGGGGGCTACGAGCAGTACTTC. Translated: CASSVGSGGYEQYF.

Points on this clone: Other DNA sequences from this sample encode an identical CDR3 as well. The chain joins TRBV5-4 to TRBJ2-1; 12 bases line up with TRBD2. Germline-derived CDR1 and CDR2 are SGHNT and YYREEE (reference sequence). The CDR3 totals 18 residues. V lost 0 bases, J lost 8 bases, and 12 bases stayed unmatched. The CDR3: CASSLGSLAGGPFDEQFF. The CDR3 DNA follows: TGTGCCAGCAGCTTGGGCTCCCTAGCGGGAGGGCCTTTCGATGAGCAGTTCTTC. The variable domain in full, completed from reference TRBV5-4 and TRBJ2-1, reads ETGVTQSPTHLIKTRGQQVTLRCSSQSGHNTVSWYQQALGQGPQFIFQYYREEENGRGNFPPRFSGLQFPNYSSELNVNALELDDSALYLCASSLGSLAGGPFDEQFFGPGTRLTVL.

V is TRBV28 and J is TRBJ2-5; D is perhaps TRBD2 (5 bases). Trimming cost V 2 bases and J 5 bases, with 6 bases left between them. The CDR3 is 12 amino acids. Per the germline V gene, CDR1 is MDHEN and CDR2 is SYDVKM. The CDR3 loop reads CASSLTRETQYF. DNA of the CDR3: TGTGCCAGCAGTTTAACTAGGGAGACCCAGTACTTC.

V usage is TRBV5-6 and J usage is TRBJ2-1; D gene uncertain. V lost 0 bases and J lost 8, with 9 bases in between. Germline values: CDR1 SGHDT, CDR2 YYEEEE. The CDR3 length is 13 residues. In DNA form, the CDR3 reads TGTGCCAGCAGCTTGGCCGGGTCACATGAGCAGTTCTTC. This translates into CASSLAGSHEQFF. The variable domain in full, with the rest retrieved from reference TRBV5-6 and TRBJ2-1, is DAGVTQSPTHLIKTRGQQVTLRCSPKSGHDTVSWYQQALGQGPQFIFQYYEEEERQRGNFPDRFSGHQFPNYSSELNVNALLLGDSALYLCASSLAGSHEQFFGPGTRLTVL.

This chain connects TRBV4-1 to TRBJ2-1; D may be TRBD2 (7 bases). V was pared by 1 base and J by 8 bases, with 18 bases between. The CDR3 length is 16 residues. Germline values: CDR1 MGHRA, CDR2 YSYEKL. The DNA for the CDR3 is TGCGCCAGCAGCCAAGCAGCGCGGGGGCCTTTGTATGAGCAGTTCTTC. Its translation is CASSQAARGPLYEQFF.

This rearrangement joins TRBV18 to TRBJ2-7; weak D call: TRBD2 (5 bases). This CDR3 has 14 amino acids. The ends were cut back, 5 bases at V and 4 bases at J, with 15 bases in the middle. The germline V gene encodes CDR1 KGHSH and CDR2 LQKENI. CDR3 protein: CASSGAGKGYEQYF. The CDR3 nucleotides read TGTGCCAGCTCAGGAGCCGGGAAGGGATACGAGCAGTACTTC.

J is TRBJ1-4 and V is TRBV5-4; TRBD1 agrees at 10 bases. CDR3 length: 16 amino acids. V gave up 3 bases and J gave up 7 bases; unmatched junction bases: 9. Germline loops: CDR1 SGHNT, CDR2 YYREEE (reference sequence). In DNA, the CDR3 is TGTGCCAGCAGCTCAAAAAGGGACAGGGGAAGTGAAAAACTGTTTTTT. It is translated as CASSSKRDRGSEKLFF.

V usage is TRBV11-2 and J usage is TRBJ2-7; D possibly uses TRBD1 or TRBD2 (5 bases each). The CDR3 loop spans 16 amino acids. The germline CDR1 and CDR2 sequences are SGHAT and FQNNGV. The V end lost 3 bases, the J end lost 0 bases, and 15 bases lay between the germline ends. CDR3 bases: TGTGCCAGCAGCTTGAGTTTCGGGACCAGCTCCTACGAGCAGTACTTC. Protein sequence: CASSLSFGTSSYEQYF.

This clone was detected once. CDR3 in DNA: TGCAGCGTTGGGTGGAGGGCTAACTATGGCTACACCTTC. This codes for CSVGWRANYGYTF. J is TRBJ1-2 and V is TRBV29-1; no reliable D call. Germline-derived CDR1 and CDR2 are SQVTM and ANQGSEA. V was shortened by 4 bases and J by 0 bases, with 9 bases between the two germline ends. This CDR3 contains 13 residues. The full variable domain, in which reference TRBV29-1 and TRBJ1-2 provide the parts outside the CDR3, is SAVISQKPSRDICQRGTSLTIQCQVDSQVTMMFWYRQQPGQSLTLIATANQGSEATYESGFVIDKFPISRPNLTFSTLTVSNMSPEDSSIYLCSVGWRANYGYTFGSGTRLTVV.

The rearrangement links TRBV10-3 to TRBJ2-3; TRBD2 agrees at 9 bases. V shed 4 bases and J 2 bases; nucleotides not matched to a gene: 10. The CDR3 spans 17 residues. Germline V gives CDR1 ENHRY, CDR2 SYGVKD. The CDR3 nucleotides read TGTGCCATCAGTGGGGTGGCGGGGGGGCCACTCACAGATACGCAGTATTTT. This encodes CAISGVAGGPLTDTQYF.

In this sample, this clone turned up once. The chain has TRBV9 and TRBJ2-5, with 13 bases aligning to TRBD2. There are 16 residues in the CDR3. CDR1 SGDLS and CDR2 YYNGEE come from the germline V gene. After removal of 0 bases from V and 3 bases from J, the junction contained 2 bases not matched to a gene. CDR3 coding DNA: TGTGCCAGCAGCGTAGTGGGACTAGCGGGAAAAGAGACCCAGTACTTC. Its translation is CASSVVGLAGKETQYF.

The chain carries TRBV4-3 and TRBJ2-1; possibly TRBD1 or TRBD2 for D (7 bases each). This CDR3 comprises 17 residues. Germline loops: CDR1 LGHNA, CDR2 YSLEER. V shed 6 bases and J shed 3 bases, with 21 bases lying between them. The CDR3 here is CASSQPKGGGLYNEQFF. The CDR3 coding sequence is TGCGCCAGCAGTCAGCCGAAGGGAGGGGGCCTCTACAATGAGCAGTTCTTC.